What follows are 28 T cell receptor beta chains derived from one specimen sequenced in a study of T cell clonality in common variable immunodeficiency (dated by TCRdb to between 2014 and 2017). The method behind the library was the immunoSEQ multiplex PCR assay. TCRdb's version of the immuneACCESS table is confined to in-frame rearrangements and falls short of the full clone set. An unresolved V gene accounts for under half of the shortfall where checked; the remainder is of unknown origin. The sample comprises around 45,000 clones, and every one was counted more than once. The ten largest account for 2.8% of the sample. The material sequenced was peripheral blood mononuclear cells. These receptors all come from a person between 18 and 70 years old in good health.

In regard to this clone: The CDR3 extends 3 residues past the end of the read, so its final part is completed from the germline J gene. This chain links TRBV20-1 with TRBJ2-5; TRBD2 is a possible D gene (7 bases). The germline CDR1 and CDR2 sequences are DFQATT and SNEGSKA (reference sequence). The CDR3 has 14 residues. V lost 6 bases and J 5 bases, leaving 19 bases between the germline ends. CDR3 bases read: TGCAGTGCCCCGAGTAGGGGGGGCGGGGAGACC. Its protein is CSAPSRGGGET. The whole CDR3 sequence reads CSAPSRGGGETQYF.

This clone was found many times. The observed sequence ends 3 residues before the CDR3 terminus, with the missing tail filled in from the germline J gene. The genes are TRBV6-1 and TRBJ2-1; 8 bases fit TRBD2. The V segment lost 3 bases and the J segment 7 bases; nucleotides outside the gene matches: 11. Germline CDR1 is MNHNS and CDR2 is SASEGT. CDR3 length equals 16 residues. The chain's CDR3 is CASSDISGRFRNEQFF. CDR3 DNA, as far as it was read: TGTGCCAGCAGTGATATAAGCGGGAGATTTAGGAATGAG.

This clone has at least ten counts. The read stops 3 residues short of the end of the CDR3; the missing end is completed from the germline J gene. This chain connects TRBV19 to TRBJ2-7, with 9 bases matching TRBD1. The V gene end was trimmed by 7 bases and the J gene end by 4 bases; junction bases not matched to a gene: 8. From germline, CDR1 is LNHDA and CDR2 SQIVND (reference sequence). There are 14 residues in the CDR3. The covered CDR3 bases are TGTGCCAGTAAAGATCGGGACAGGGATTACGAG. Translating gives CASKDRDRDYE. From start to end, the CDR3 is CASKDRDRDYEQYF. The full variable domain, completed using reference TRBV19 and TRBJ2-7, is DGGITQSPKYLFRKEGQNVTLSCEQNLNHDAMYWYRQDPGQGLRLIYYSQIVNDFQKGDIAEGYSVSREKKESFPLTVTSAQKNPTAFYLCASKDRDRDYEQYFGPGTRLTVT.

This clone was detected many times. Incomplete CDR3 DNA: TGTGCCAGCAGCTTAGGTACAGACTATGGC. This encodes CASSLGTDYG. The CDR3 in full is CASSLGTDYGYTF. The V and J genes are TRBV7-9 and TRBJ1-2, with D uncertain. The DNA ends 3 residues before the CDR3 does, and the rest of the CDR3 is filled in from the germline J gene. Trimming removed 1 base from V and 3 bases from J, with 6 bases in between. This CDR3 has 13 residues. Germline lookup yields CDR1 SEHNR and CDR2 FQNEAQ (reference sequence).

This clone was counted at least ten times. The CDR3 end falls 3 residues outside the read, so it is completed with the germline J gene. The chain employs TRBV5-1 and TRBJ2-2; possible D gene TRBD1, 6 bases. Germline CDR1 SGHRS, CDR2 YFSETQ. The CDR3 runs 15 residues. The V and J ends lost 1 base and 6 bases respectively, with 13 bases between them. The CDR3 loop is CASSLRTEEAGELFF. The sequenced CDR3 bases are TGCGCCAGCAGCTTGCGGACAGAAGAGGCCGGGGAG.

The sample holds many counts of this clone. The read ends 3 residues before the CDR3 terminus; that terminus is restored from the germline J gene. The J gene is TRBJ2-7, the V gene TRBV2, with D perhaps matching TRBD2 (6 bases). The V and J ends lost 7 bases and 3 bases respectively, with 25 bases between them. From germline, CDR1 is SNHLY and CDR2 FYNNEI. The CDR3 contains 17 residues. The CDR3 loop is CASKSLALADVGYEQYF. CDR3 bases read: TGTGCCAGCAAGTCCCTAGCGCTGGCGGACGTCGGCTACGAG.

This clone has ten or more counts. From the germline J gene comes the end of the CDR3, since the read stops 3 residues before it. The chain recombines TRBV18 with TRBJ1-2; D possibly corresponds to TRBD1 (6 bases). The V and J ends lost 7 bases and 2 bases respectively, with 11 bases between them. The CDR3 contains 13 residues. The germline V gene encodes CDR1 KGHSH and CDR2 LQKENI. The CDR3 bases that were read are TGTGCCAGCTTACAGGGTTCCAACTATGGC. It encodes CASLQGSNYG. The full CDR3 sequence reads CASLQGSNYGYTF.

There are many counts of this clone. The read terminates 3 residues ahead of where the CDR3 ends, so the germline J gene completes it. The genes are TRBV18 and TRBJ1-2, with 7 bases aligning to TRBD1. CDR3 length equals 15 residues. V gave up 3 bases and J gave up 0 bases; unmatched junction bases: 4. Germline V gives CDR1 KGHSH, CDR2 LQKENI. The CDR3 is CASSPPGQPNYGYTF. The sequenced part of the CDR3 DNA is TGTGCCAGCTCACCTCCGGGACAGCCTAACTATGGC.

Comment on this clone: The read stops 3 residues short of the end of the CDR3; the missing end is completed from the germline J gene. The chain is built from TRBV20-1 and TRBJ2-7; TRBD2 aligns across 7 bases. CDR3 length equals 15 residues. J gave up 2 bases and V 5 bases, and 12 bases lay outside the gene matches. The germline gives CDR1 DFQATT, CDR2 SNEGSKA (reference sequence). Here the CDR3 reads CSARGRASGAYEQYF. The covered CDR3 bases are TGCAGTGCTCGGGGACGGGCTAGCGGAGCCTACGAG.

This clone appeared many times. From the germline J gene comes the end of the CDR3, since the read stops 3 residues before it. The rearrangement uses TRBV5-4 and TRBJ2-5; tentatively, D is TRBD2 (5 bases). The CDR3 runs to 14 residues. Germline V lookup: CDR1 SGHNT, CDR2 YYREEE (reference sequence). V lost 2 bases to trimming and J lost 1 base, with 9 bases between them. The CDR3 region is CASSFRAVQETQYF. The sequenced CDR3 bases are TGTGCCAGCAGCTTCCGAGCGGTCCAAGAGACC. Full variable domain (remainder filled in from reference TRBV5-4 and TRBJ2-5): ETGVTQSPTHLIKTRGQQVTLRCSSQSGHNTVSWYQQALGQGPQFIFQYYREEENGRGNFPPRFSGLQFPNYSSELNVNALELDDSALYLCASSFRAVQETQYFGPGTRLLVL.

In its sample, this clone was seen a few times. The sequenced fragment ends 3 residues before the CDR3 boundary, so the rest is inferred from the germline J gene. The chain joins TRBV19 to TRBJ1-1; 10 positions agree with TRBD1. Germline-derived CDR1 and CDR2 are LNHDA and SQIVND (reference sequence). CDR3 length: 20 residues. Incomplete CDR3 DNA: TGTGCCAGTAGTATGTCCCGGGACAGGGGAGTAAGAGAATACCAAGAGACA. Translating gives CASSMSRDRGVREYQET. The whole CDR3 is CASSMSRDRGVREYQETAFF.

This clone was detected many times. The CDR3 end lies 3 residues beyond the end of the read and is filled in from the germline J gene. The chain has TRBV20-1 and TRBJ2-1; D gene uncertain. This CDR3 is built from 12 residues. CDR1 and CDR2 (germline): DFQATT, SNEGSKA (reference sequence). Deletions cut 5 bases from V and 4 bases from J, with 9 bases between. The DNA read from the CDR3 is TGCAGTGCTCCCAGGCAGTACAATGAG. Translated: CSAPRQYNE. The CDR3 in its entirety is CSAPRQYNEQFF.

This clone came up many times. The sequenced fragment ends 3 residues before the CDR3 boundary, so the rest is inferred from the germline J gene. The chain joins TRBV20-1 to TRBJ1-1; 10 bases are shared with TRBD1. Germline V lookup: CDR1 DFQATT, CDR2 SNEGSKA (reference sequence). Germline trimming cut 1 base from V and 4 bases from J; bases unmatched to any gene: 12. This CDR3 is 17 amino acids long. The sequenced part of the CDR3 DNA is TGCAGTGCTAGAGCGGTAGGGACAGGGGAGTGGGGCACTGAA. Its protein is CSARAVGTGEWGTE. The complete CDR3 reads CSARAVGTGEWGTEAFF.

In its sample, this clone was seen many times. Sequencing ends 3 residues short of the CDR3 end; the germline J gene provides the rest. This chain links TRBV20-1 with TRBJ1-6; TRBD1 is a possible D gene (6 bases). The CDR3 extends over 13 amino acids. V was clipped by 3 bases and J by 9 bases, with 12 bases between them. Looked up from germline, CDR1 is DFQATT and CDR2 is SNEGSKA (reference sequence). Incomplete CDR3 DNA: TGCAGTGCTAGGACAGGACTGGTTTCACCC. Its translation: CSARTGLVSP. The entire CDR3 is CSARTGLVSPLHF.

This clone was counted ten times or more. The read ends 3 residues shy of where the CDR3 ends; the end is completed using the germline J gene. J is TRBJ1-2 and V is TRBV7-9; maybe TRBD1 (6 bases). Trimming cost V 2 bases and J 4 bases, with 14 bases left between them. The CDR3 loop spans 15 amino acids. Germline CDR1 and CDR2: SEHNR and FQNEAQ (reference sequence). Here the CDR3 reads CASSLLPGEGYGYTF. The sequenced CDR3 bases are TGTGCCAGCAGCTTATTACCAGGGGAGGGCTATGGC.

Concerning this clone itself: The read terminates 3 residues before the CDR3 end, so the remaining end is supplied by the germline J gene. The chain joins TRBV7-9 to TRBJ1-2; no firm D call. This CDR3 is built from 15 residues. Germline V lookup: CDR1 SEHNR, CDR2 FQNEAQ (reference sequence). The DNA read from the CDR3 is TGTGCCAGCAGCTTGGACTTCAGCTCCTACAATGAC. Residues: CASSLDFSSYND. The complete CDR3 reads CASSLDFSSYNDYTF.

This clone was recorded at least ten times. From the germline J gene comes the end of the CDR3, since the read stops 3 residues before it. The chain links TRBV5-1 to TRBJ1-1; TRBD1 matches at 8 bases. The CDR3 length is 16 residues. J lost 5 bases, V lost 1 base, and 10 bases had no gene match. From germline, CDR1 is SGHRS and CDR2 YFSETQ. CDR3 region: CASSLMGRGRDTEAFF. The covered CDR3 bases are TGCGCCAGCAGCTTGATGGGCAGGGGGCGAGATACTGAA.

As to this clone: The CDR3 is cut off 3 residues early in the read; its end comes from the germline J gene. The chain joins TRBV6-1 to TRBJ1-2, with D tentatively TRBD1 (5 bases). From germline, CDR1 is MNHNS and CDR2 SASEGT. The CDR3 consists of 15 residues. CDR3 DNA (partial): TGTGCCAGCAGTGAAGGGGAGGGACTAGCCTACGAC. It encodes CASSEGEGLAYD. The full CDR3 is CASSEGEGLAYDYTF.

This clone came up many times. The DNA ends 3 residues before the CDR3 does, and the rest of the CDR3 is filled in from the germline J gene. The rearrangement links TRBV10-3 to TRBJ1-4; 9 positions match TRBD1. Germline lookup yields CDR1 ENHRY and CDR2 SYGVKD. The CDR3 consists of 14 residues. V was pared by 2 bases and J by 8 bases, with 3 bases of the junction left unmatched. The CDR3: CAISERGTGEKLFF. The sequenced part of the CDR3 DNA is TGTGCCATCAGTGAGCGGGGGACAGGGGAAAAA.

This clone has a count of ten or more. The missing CDR3 end, 3 residues past where the read stops, is filled in from the germline J gene. The gene calls are TRBV6-1 and TRBJ1-1; maybe TRBD1 (5 bases). Trimming left V 4 bases short and J 0 bases short, with 6 bases between. Germline V CDR1 and CDR2: MNHNS, SASEGT. This CDR3 contains 13 residues. The part of the CDR3 DNA that was read is TGTGCCAGCAGTGCCAGGGTGAACACTGAA. As protein: CASSARVNTE. The whole CDR3 sequence is CASSARVNTEAFF.

The table lists this clone with many counts. Read coverage stops 3 residues before the CDR3 terminus; the germline J gene supplies the remainder. The chain joins TRBV18 to TRBJ2-3, with a possible D match to TRBD2 (5 bases). Trimming left V 3 bases short and J 4 bases short, with 11 bases between. The CDR3 has 14 amino acids. CDR1 is KGHSH, CDR2 LQKENI, per germline. The CDR3 DNA, read in part, is TGTGCCAGCTCACCTACCCGTAGCGCAGATACG. This encodes CASSPTRSADT. The CDR3 in full is CASSPTRSADTQYF.

This clone was picked up many times. Coverage ceases 3 residues before the CDR3 finishes, and the germline J gene fills in the end. The rearrangement uses TRBV2 and TRBJ2-5, with D perhaps TRBD2 (6 bases). This CDR3 is 13 amino acids long. Germline CDR1 SNHLY, CDR2 FYNNEI. With 4 bases removed from V and 7 bases from J, the gap between germline ends came to 13 bases. CDR3 bases read: TGTGCCAGCAGTGTAGACCCCGGGGGGACC. This translates into CASSVDPGGT. The entire CDR3 protein reads CASSVDPGGTQYF.

At least ten counts were recorded for this clone. The read ends 3 residues early relative to the CDR3; the germline J gene fills the gap. V and J are TRBV20-1 and TRBJ2-1; a possible D gene is TRBD2 (5 bases). Germline lookup yields CDR1 DFQATT and CDR2 SNEGSKA (reference sequence). This CDR3 spans 15 amino acids. V was shortened by 2 bases and J by 0 bases, with 11 bases between the two germline ends. The sequenced part of the CDR3 DNA is TGCAGTGCTAGAAGCGGCGCGAGCTCCTACAATGAG. It specifies CSARSGASSYNE. The CDR3 as a whole reads CSARSGASSYNEQFF.

This clone showed up many times. The CDR3 end lies 3 residues beyond the end of the read and is filled in from the germline J gene. The genes are TRBV4-1 and TRBJ2-1; 7 bases map to TRBD2. Germline CDR1 is MGHRA and CDR2 is YSYEKL. The length of the CDR3 is 14 residues. Trimming at V came to 4 bases and at J to 6 bases, leaving 6 bases not matched to a gene. The part of the CDR3 DNA that was read is TGCGCCAGCAGCCCCGCCGGGACTATCAATGAG. The encoded protein is CASSPAGTINE. The entire CDR3 sequence reads CASSPAGTINEQFF.

Worth noting for this clone: Read sequence stops 3 residues before the CDR3 end, and the germline J gene provides the missing end. V is TRBV20-1 and J is TRBJ2-3; 11 bases map to TRBD2. This CDR3 is built from 18 residues. Germline V gives CDR1 DFQATT, CDR2 SNEGSKA (reference sequence). V shed 4 bases and J 5 bases; nucleotides not matched to a gene: 17. The CDR3 loop is CSAIRRAELAGVGDTQYF. CDR3 bases read: TGCAGTGCTATTCGTAGGGCCGAACTAGCGGGAGTTGGAGATACG.

This clone was seen at least ten times. The CDR3 extends 3 residues past the end of the read, so its final part is completed from the germline J gene. The V gene is TRBV6-1, the J gene TRBJ2-7; 8 nucleotides align to TRBD1. Germline lookup yields CDR1 MNHNS and CDR2 SASEGT. The J segment lost 3 bases and the V segment lost 0 bases, leaving 10 bases of the junction unmatched. There are 17 residues in the CDR3. The chain's CDR3 is CASSEALPGQGLYEQYF. The DNA read from the CDR3 is TGTGCCAGCAGTGAAGCGCTTCCCGGACAGGGACTCTACGAG.

This clone was recorded many times. The CDR3 is cut off 3 residues early in the read; its end comes from the germline J gene. J is TRBJ2-1 and V is TRBV2; 14 bases match TRBD2. Germline CDR1 SNHLY, CDR2 FYNNEI. V lost 4 bases to trimming and J lost 8 bases; unmatched junction nucleotides: 4. This CDR3 has 15 residues. This chain's CDR3 is CASSGTSGRYDEQFF. CDR3 DNA (partial): TGTGCCAGCAGTGGGACTAGCGGGAGGTATGATGAG.

This clone was seen repeatedly, ten times or more. The CDR3 extends 3 residues past the end of the read, so its final part is completed from the germline J gene. The chain carries TRBV20-1 and TRBJ2-7; 7 bases agree with TRBD2. Germline-derived CDR1 and CDR2 are DFQATT and SNEGSKA (reference sequence). This CDR3 is built from 12 residues. V was pared by 6 bases and J by 5 bases, with 7 bases of the junction left unmatched. The CDR3 sequence: CSASGGGHEQYF. The CDR3 DNA, read in part, is TGCAGTGCCTCGGGCGGGGGTCACGAG.